This is a list of T cell receptor beta chains from one sample in a study of T cell responses to AZD1222 COVID-19 vaccine. Method: immunoSEQ multiplex PCR; TCRdb's copy keeps in-frame clones and lacks some. This sample carries roughly 140,000 clones, 94% of them seen once, and the ten largest clones take roughly 1.3%. Sample: peripheral blood, taken on day 0 of AZD1222 vaccination. The receptors were gathered from an adult in good health. Each CDR3 is given with its conserved first and last residue. The order of the fields is J gene, V gene, D gene, clone size, CDR3 DNA, CDR3 protein. D genes are given only for firm matches. Clone size appears in some rows only: once, few, many, or a class for an expanded clone.

J gene: TRBJ2-2; V gene: TRBV18; D gene: TRBD2; clone size: NA; CDR3 DNA: TGTGCCAGCTCACCCTTTCCGGGACTAGCGGGGATATACGCGAACACCGGGGAGCTGTTTTTT; CDR3 protein: CASSPFPGLAGIYANTGELFF
J gene: TRBJ2-3; V gene: TRBV12-3/TRBV12-4; D gene: NA; clone size: NA; CDR3 DNA: TGTGCCAGCAGTCTCATTAGCACAGATACGCAGTATTTT; CDR3 protein: CASSLISTDTQYF
J gene: TRBJ1-1; V gene: TRBV27; D gene: NA; clone size: NA; CDR3 DNA: TGTGCCAGCAGTCCACACATCTCAGGGAACACTGAAGCTTTCTTT; CDR3 protein: CASSPHISGNTEAFF
J gene: TRBJ1-6; V gene: TRBV10-3; D gene: TRBD1; clone size: NA; CDR3 DNA: TGTGCCAGCGAGACAGGGGGGCATAATTCACCCCTCCACTTT; CDR3 protein: CASETGGHNSPLHF
J gene: TRBJ2-5; V gene: TRBV4-2; D gene: TRBD2; clone size: few; CDR3 DNA: TGTGCCAGCAGCCAACCTAGCGGCCAAGAGACCCAGTACTTC; CDR3 protein: CASSQPSGQETQYF
J gene: TRBJ1-5; V gene: TRBV19; D gene: TRBD1; clone size: NA; CDR3 DNA: TGTGCCAGTAGTATCGCGACAGGGGGAAGAGGCAATCAGCCCCAGCATTTT; CDR3 protein: CASSIATGGRGNQPQHF
J gene: TRBJ1-1; V gene: TRBV6-1; D gene: NA; clone size: NA; CDR3 DNA: TGTGCCAGCAGTGAACCCCACGACAAGGGGGTAAGGACTGAAGCTTTCTTT; CDR3 protein: CASSEPHDKGVRTEAFF
J gene: TRBJ2-1; V gene: TRBV9; D gene: NA; clone size: NA; CDR3 DNA: TGTGCCAGCAGCGTATTAGACCTCGGTATATACAATGAGCAGTTCTTC; CDR3 protein: CASSVLDLGIYNEQFF
J gene: TRBJ2-3; V gene: TRBV7-9; D gene: TRBD2; clone size: NA; CDR3 DNA: TGTGCCAGCAGCCCGAGCGGGAGGGCCGCAGATACGCAGTATTTT; CDR3 protein: CASSPSGRAADTQYF
J gene: TRBJ2-3; V gene: TRBV3-1/TRBV3-2; D gene: NA; clone size: few; CDR3 DNA: TGTGCCAGCAGCCAAGATATCAGACCAGCTGCCACAGATACGCAGTATTTT; CDR3 protein: CASSQDIRPAATDTQYF
J gene: TRBJ1-4; V gene: TRBV28; D gene: NA; clone size: NA; CDR3 DNA: TGTGCCAGCATGTTAGTGGCAGGGGAAACTAATGAAAAACTGTTTTTT; CDR3 protein: CASMLVAGETNEKLFF
J gene: TRBJ2-1; V gene: TRBV5-4; D gene: NA; clone size: NA; CDR3 DNA: TGTGCCAGCAGCTTCCGGGACACGGAGCAGTTCTTC; CDR3 protein: CASSFRDTEQFF
J gene: TRBJ1-1; V gene: TRBV2; D gene: TRBD1; clone size: NA; CDR3 DNA: TGTGCCTCCAACCGGGACAGGGGCATGAACACTGAAGCTTTCTTT; CDR3 protein: CASNRDRGMNTEAFF
J gene: TRBJ1-2; V gene: TRBV6-5; D gene: TRBD1; clone size: NA; CDR3 DNA: TGTGCCAGCACCAGGACAGGGAAGAATAACTATGGCTACACCTTC; CDR3 protein: CASTRTGKNNYGYTF
J gene: TRBJ1-4; V gene: TRBV7-9; D gene: NA; clone size: NA; CDR3 DNA: TGTGCCAGCGCAAACAGCTTAGGATGGGAAAAACTGTTTTTT; CDR3 protein: CASANSLGWEKLFF
J gene: TRBJ1-1; V gene: TRBV7-9; D gene: TRBD1; clone size: NA; CDR3 DNA: TGTGCCAGCAGCTTAGAACAGGGGGCTGAAGCTTTCTTT; CDR3 protein: CASSLEQGAEAFF
J gene: TRBJ1-5; V gene: TRBV6-2/TRBV6-3; D gene: NA; clone size: NA; CDR3 DNA: TGTGCCAGCAGTGGCCGGATCAATCAGCCCCAGCATTTT; CDR3 protein: CASSGRINQPQHF
J gene: TRBJ1-2; V gene: TRBV10-3; D gene: TRBD1; clone size: NA; CDR3 DNA: TGTGCCATTAGCGACCCGGGACAGGGCTATGGCTACACCTTC; CDR3 protein: CAISDPGQGYGYTF
J gene: TRBJ1-2; V gene: TRBV4-1; D gene: TRBD1; clone size: NA; CDR3 DNA: TGCGCCAGCAGCCAAGAGTGGACAGGGGACGCCTATGGCTACACCTTC; CDR3 protein: CASSQEWTGDAYGYTF
J gene: TRBJ1-6; V gene: TRBV27; D gene: NA; clone size: NA; CDR3 DNA: TGTGCCAGCAGTCCTCGGAGGAGGGCATATAATTCACCCCTCCACTTT; CDR3 protein: CASSPRRRAYNSPLHF
J gene: TRBJ1-5; V gene: TRBV10-3; D gene: NA; clone size: NA; CDR3 DNA: TGTGCCGTCCGATCAGGGAACTCGGGCCAGCCCCAGCATTTT; CDR3 protein: CAVRSGNSGQPQHF
J gene: TRBJ1-5; V gene: TRBV6-5; D gene: NA; clone size: NA; CDR3 DNA: TGTGCCAGCAGTAAGACAGGAAATCAGCCCCAGCATTTT; CDR3 protein: CASSKTGNQPQHF
J gene: TRBJ1-6; V gene: TRBV6-5; D gene: NA; clone size: NA; CDR3 DNA: TGTGCCAGCAGTTACCTTAATTCACCCCTCCACTTT; CDR3 protein: CASSYLNSPLHF
J gene: TRBJ1-3; V gene: TRBV30; D gene: NA; clone size: NA; CDR3 DNA: TGTGCCTGGGAACCGGGCTCCCGCTCTGGAAACACCATATATTTT; CDR3 protein: CAWEPGSRSGNTIYF
J gene: TRBJ1-2; V gene: TRBV6-5; D gene: NA; clone size: NA; CDR3 DNA: TGTGCCAGCAGTACATGGGGCGGGGGGAACTATGGCTACACCTTC; CDR3 protein: CASSTWGGGNYGYTF
J gene: TRBJ2-5; V gene: TRBV27; D gene: NA; clone size: NA; CDR3 DNA: TGTGCCAGCAGTTTAAGCGGTCGAGGTCGAGAGACCCAGTACTTC; CDR3 protein: CASSLSGRGRETQYF
J gene: TRBJ2-5; V gene: TRBV2; D gene: NA; clone size: few; CDR3 DNA: TGTGCCAGCAGAAACCAAGAGACCCAGTACTTC; CDR3 protein: CASRNQETQYF
J gene: TRBJ1-5; V gene: TRBV19; D gene: NA; clone size: NA; CDR3 DNA: TGTGCCAGTAGTATAGGACAGCGGAAGAGCAATCAGCCCCAGCATTTT; CDR3 protein: CASSIGQRKSNQPQHF
J gene: TRBJ2-5; V gene: TRBV7-2; D gene: NA; clone size: NA; CDR3 DNA: TGTGCCAGCAGCTTTTATAGGGAAGAGACCCAGTACTTC; CDR3 protein: CASSFYREETQYF
J gene: TRBJ2-3; V gene: TRBV7-9; D gene: TRBD2; clone size: NA; CDR3 DNA: TGTGCCAGCAGCGTATTAAACCGGGGGGGCAGCTCAGATACGCAGTATTTT; CDR3 protein: CASSVLNRGGSSDTQYF
J gene: TRBJ1-2; V gene: TRBV10-3; D gene: TRBD1; clone size: NA; CDR3 DNA: TGTGCCACCAACCTCAGGGACAGGGGTTCCTACTATGGCTACACCTTC; CDR3 protein: CATNLRDRGSYYGYTF
J gene: TRBJ1-6; V gene: TRBV7-8; D gene: TRBD1; clone size: NA; CDR3 DNA: TGTGCCAGCAGCCCTCACAGACAGGGTTCATGGTCACCCCTCCACTTT; CDR3 protein: CASSPHRQGSWSPLHF
J gene: TRBJ1-3; V gene: TRBV6-6; D gene: NA; clone size: NA; CDR3 DNA: TGTGCCAGCAGCCCGTTTGCCCCCGGAAACACCATATATTTT; CDR3 protein: CASSPFAPGNTIYF
J gene: TRBJ1-4; V gene: TRBV28; D gene: NA; clone size: few; CDR3 DNA: TGTGCCAGCAGTTCCAGGGTAGGGGAAAAACTGTTTTTT; CDR3 protein: CASSSRVGEKLFF
J gene: TRBJ1-5; V gene: TRBV5-1; D gene: NA; clone size: NA; CDR3 DNA: TGCGCCAGCAGCCTGGCAGGGGTTTACAATCAGCCCCAGCATTTT; CDR3 protein: CASSLAGVYNQPQHF